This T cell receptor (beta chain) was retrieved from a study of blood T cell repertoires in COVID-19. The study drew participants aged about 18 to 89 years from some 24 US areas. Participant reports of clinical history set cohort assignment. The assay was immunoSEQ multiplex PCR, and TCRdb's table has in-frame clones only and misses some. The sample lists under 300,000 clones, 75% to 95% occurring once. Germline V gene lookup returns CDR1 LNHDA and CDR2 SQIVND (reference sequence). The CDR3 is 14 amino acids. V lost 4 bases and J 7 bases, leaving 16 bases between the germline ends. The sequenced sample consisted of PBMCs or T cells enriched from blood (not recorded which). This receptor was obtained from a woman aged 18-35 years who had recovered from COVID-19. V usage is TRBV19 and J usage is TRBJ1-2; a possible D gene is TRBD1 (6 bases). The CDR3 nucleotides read TGTGCCAGTAGTACCAATTCAGGGGCAGGTGGCTACACCTTC. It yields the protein CASSTNSGAGGYTF.